This T cell receptor (beta chain) was sequenced during a study of follicular helper T cells after annual influenza vaccination. About the research overall: Across the 2013-2014, 2014-2015 and 2015-2016 vaccination seasons, some subjects were resampled. Findings and caveats of the study: Just 10-20% of cells analyzed had recovered productive TCRB sequences.

This CDR3 contains 15 residues. Germline V gene data show CDR1 as SEHNR and CDR2 as FQNEAQ (reference sequence). Trimming stripped 2 bases from V and 0 bases from J, with 8 bases between. As regards this clone: Its antigen is unidentified.

Specified time point: 2014-2015 season, pre-vaccination. Data came from immunoSEQ multiplex PCR; TCRdb stores just in-frame clones and leaves some out. The data show approximately 30,000 clones, with about four fifths seen just once and approximately 1.1% held by the top ten. The chain links TRBV7-9 to TRBJ1-3; D is unclear. Sequenced here: CXCR5+ CD38- circulating T follicular helper cells from blood, sampled on the day of influenza vaccination. Subset described: circulating Tfh, non-naive CD4+CXCR5+PD-1+ (ICOS+CD38+ or ICOS-CD38-). The source is an adult who received the influenza vaccine. The chain's CDR3 is CASSLIADSGNTIYF. CDR3 DNA sequence: TGTGCCAGCAGCTTAATCGCAGACTCTGGAAACACCATATATTTT.